This T cell receptor beta chain comes out of a study of CD8+ T cells in alopecia areata. Findings and limits, study-wide: Higher clonality and more expanded CD8+ clones appeared in lesional than normal scalp.

Described treatment: oral pan-JAK inhibitor, 5-10 mg twice daily. Collection of lesional scalp punch biopsies and peripheral blood was performed in alopecia areata patients. Concerning this clone: The antigen remains undetermined. One end of the junction does not line up with germline, which may come from a read error. In the same sample, other DNA sequences code for this CDR3.

Extracted from the samples, RNA was reverse transcribed into cDNA to serve as the sequencing template. Sequencing was performed with immunoSEQ multiplex PCR; in TCRdb, only in-frame clones are kept and a portion is missing. Seen here are under 350,000 clones, roughly 50% observed once, and the top ten hold around 1.7%. The sequences come from CD4+ T cells sorted from blood, collected at week 24, from a patient treated with tofacitinib. The origin of this receptor is a human donor with alopecia areata.

CDR3 nucleotide sequence: TGTGCCTGGATTCTTCAGTTAGAAGCTTTCTTC. This translates into CAWILQLEAFF. The V gene is TRBV30, the J gene TRBJ1-1; D gene unclear. The CDR3 consists of 11 residues. CDR1 is GTSNPN and CDR2 is SVGIG in the germline V gene (reference sequence). Together with reference TRBV30 and TRBJ1-1, the CDR3 gives the full variable domain: SQTIHQWPATLVQPVGSPLSLECTVEGTSNPNLYWYRQAAGRGLQLLFYSVGIGQISSEVPQNLSASRPQDRQFILSSKKLLLSDSGFYLCAWILQLEAFFGQGTRLTVV.